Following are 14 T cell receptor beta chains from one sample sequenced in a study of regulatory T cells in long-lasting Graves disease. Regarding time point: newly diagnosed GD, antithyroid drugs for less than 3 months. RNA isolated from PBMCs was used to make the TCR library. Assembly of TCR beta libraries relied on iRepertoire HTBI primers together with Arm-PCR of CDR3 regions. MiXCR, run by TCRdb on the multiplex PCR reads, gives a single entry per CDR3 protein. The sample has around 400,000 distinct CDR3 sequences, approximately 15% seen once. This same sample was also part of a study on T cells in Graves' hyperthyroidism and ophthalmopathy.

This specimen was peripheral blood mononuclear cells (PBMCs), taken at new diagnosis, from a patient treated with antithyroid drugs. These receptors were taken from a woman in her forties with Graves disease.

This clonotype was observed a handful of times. This CDR3 is CASSQTTEIGYEQYF. DNA of the CDR3: TGCGCCAGCAGCCAAACCACAGAAATTGGGTACGAGCAGTACTTC. This rearrangement joins TRBV4-1 to TRBJ2-7; D is uncertain. The CDR3 totals 15 residues. V lost 2 bases and J 4 bases, leaving 15 bases between the germline ends. CDR1 MGHRA and CDR2 YSYEKL come from the germline V gene.

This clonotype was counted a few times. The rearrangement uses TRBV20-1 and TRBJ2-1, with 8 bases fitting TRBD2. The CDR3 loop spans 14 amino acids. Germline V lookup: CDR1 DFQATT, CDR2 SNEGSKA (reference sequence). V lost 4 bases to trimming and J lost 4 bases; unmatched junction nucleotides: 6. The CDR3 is CSAIEASGYNEQFF. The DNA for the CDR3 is TGCAGTGCTATAGAGGCTAGCGGGTACAATGAGCAGTTCTTC.

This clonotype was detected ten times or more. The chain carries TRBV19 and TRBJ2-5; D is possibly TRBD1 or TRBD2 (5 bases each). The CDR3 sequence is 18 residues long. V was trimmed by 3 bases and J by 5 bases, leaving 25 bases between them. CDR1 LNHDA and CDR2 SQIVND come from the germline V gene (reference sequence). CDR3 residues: CASSIRDHMTLRQETQYF. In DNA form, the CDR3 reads TGTGCCAGTAGTATTAGGGACCACATGACTCTCCGGCAGGAGACCCAGTACTTC.

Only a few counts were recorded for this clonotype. Here the CDR3 reads CASSEAGSSYGYTF. The CDR3 DNA reads TGTGCCAGCAGTGAAGCCGGCAGCTCCTATGGCTACACCTTC. This sequence joins TRBV2 and TRBJ1-2, with D unresolved. The V gene lost 0 bases and the J gene lost 4 bases, with 9 bases spanning the gap. Germline V gene lookup returns CDR1 SNHLY and CDR2 FYNNEI. This CDR3 region has 14 residues.

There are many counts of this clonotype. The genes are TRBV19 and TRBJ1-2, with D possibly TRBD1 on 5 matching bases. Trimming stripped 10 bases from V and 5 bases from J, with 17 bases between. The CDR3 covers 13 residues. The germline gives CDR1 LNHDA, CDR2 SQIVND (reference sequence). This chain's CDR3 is CATQGGGTYGYTF. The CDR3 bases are TGTGCCACGCAGGGCGGCGGGACGTATGGCTACACCTTC.

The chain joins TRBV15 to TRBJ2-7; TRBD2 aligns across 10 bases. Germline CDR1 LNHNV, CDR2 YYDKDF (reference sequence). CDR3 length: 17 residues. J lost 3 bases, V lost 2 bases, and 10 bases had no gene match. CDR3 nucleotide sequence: TGTGCCACCAGCAGATCTGACGCTAGCGGGAGCCACTACGAGCAGTACTTC. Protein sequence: CATSRSDASGSHYEQYF.

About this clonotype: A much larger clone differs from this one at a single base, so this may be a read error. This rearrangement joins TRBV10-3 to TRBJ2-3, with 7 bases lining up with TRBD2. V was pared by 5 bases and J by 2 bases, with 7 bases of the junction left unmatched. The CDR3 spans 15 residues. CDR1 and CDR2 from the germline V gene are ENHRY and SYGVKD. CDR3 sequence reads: CAISSQRENTDTQYF. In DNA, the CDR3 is TGTGCCATCAGTTCCCAGCGGGAAAACACAGATACGCAGTATTTT.

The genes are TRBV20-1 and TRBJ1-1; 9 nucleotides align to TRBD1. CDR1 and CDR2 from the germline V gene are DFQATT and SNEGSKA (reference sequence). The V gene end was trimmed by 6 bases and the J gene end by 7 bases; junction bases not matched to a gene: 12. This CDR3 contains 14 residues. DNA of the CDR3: TGCAGTGCAAAAGTATCACAGGGGGCGGGTGAAGCTTTCTTT. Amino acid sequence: CSAKVSQGAGEAFF.

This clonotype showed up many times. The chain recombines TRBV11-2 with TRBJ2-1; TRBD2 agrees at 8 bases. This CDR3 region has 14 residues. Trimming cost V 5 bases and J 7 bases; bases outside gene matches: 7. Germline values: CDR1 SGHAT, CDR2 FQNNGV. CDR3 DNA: TGTGCCAGCAGCAGGGGACTAGACGTTAATGAGCAGTTCTTC. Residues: CASSRGLDVNEQFF.

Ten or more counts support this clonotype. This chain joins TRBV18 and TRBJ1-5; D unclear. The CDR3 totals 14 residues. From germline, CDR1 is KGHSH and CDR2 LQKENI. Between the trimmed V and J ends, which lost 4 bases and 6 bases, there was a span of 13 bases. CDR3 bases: TGTGCCAGCTCACAATCGGGGAAGGGTCAGCCCCAGCATTTT. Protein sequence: CASSQSGKGQPQHF.

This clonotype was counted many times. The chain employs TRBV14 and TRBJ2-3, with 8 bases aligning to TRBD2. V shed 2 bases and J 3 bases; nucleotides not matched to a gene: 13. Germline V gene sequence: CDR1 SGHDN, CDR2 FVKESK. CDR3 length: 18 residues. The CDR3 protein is CASSQPLAEQARTDTQYF. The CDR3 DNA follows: TGTGCCAGCAGCCAACCACTAGCGGAACAGGCCCGGACAGATACGCAGTATTTT.

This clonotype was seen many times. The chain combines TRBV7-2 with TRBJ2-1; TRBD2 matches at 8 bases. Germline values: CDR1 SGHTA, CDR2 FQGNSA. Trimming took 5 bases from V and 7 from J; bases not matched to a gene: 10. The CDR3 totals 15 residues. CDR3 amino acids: CASSLVGRGSNEQFF. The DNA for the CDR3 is TGTGCCAGCAGCCTCGTCGGGAGGGGGTCAAATGAGCAGTTCTTC.

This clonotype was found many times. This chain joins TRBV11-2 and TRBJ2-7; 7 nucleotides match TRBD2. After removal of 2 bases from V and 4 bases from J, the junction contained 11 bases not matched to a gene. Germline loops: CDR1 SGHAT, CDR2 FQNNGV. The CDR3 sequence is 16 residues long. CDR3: CASSLYSNSGIYEQYF. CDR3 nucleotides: TGTGCCAGCAGCTTATATTCTAACAGCGGGATTTACGAGCAGTACTTC.

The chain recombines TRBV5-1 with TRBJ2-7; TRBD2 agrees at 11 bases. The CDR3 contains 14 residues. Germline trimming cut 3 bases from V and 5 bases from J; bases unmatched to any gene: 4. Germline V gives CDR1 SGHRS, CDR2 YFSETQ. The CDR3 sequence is CASSSILAGDEQYF. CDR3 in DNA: TGCGCCAGCAGCTCCATACTAGCGGGAGACGAGCAGTACTTC.